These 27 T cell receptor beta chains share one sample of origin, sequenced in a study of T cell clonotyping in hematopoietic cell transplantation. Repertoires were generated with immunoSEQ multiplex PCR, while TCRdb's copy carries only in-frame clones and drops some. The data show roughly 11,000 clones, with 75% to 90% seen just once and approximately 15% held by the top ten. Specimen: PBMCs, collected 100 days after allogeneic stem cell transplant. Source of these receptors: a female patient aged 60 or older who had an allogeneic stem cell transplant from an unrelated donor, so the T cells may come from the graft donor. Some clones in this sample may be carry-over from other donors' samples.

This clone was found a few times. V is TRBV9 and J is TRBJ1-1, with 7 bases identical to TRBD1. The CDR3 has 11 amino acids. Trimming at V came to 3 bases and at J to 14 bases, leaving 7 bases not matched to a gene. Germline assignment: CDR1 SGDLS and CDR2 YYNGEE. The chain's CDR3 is CASSASPQGFF. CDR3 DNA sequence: TGTGCCAGCAGCGCCTCCCCACAGGGGTTCTTT.

Written as DNA, the CDR3 is TGCGCCAGCAGCCAAGTGGGACTGATCAATCAGCCCCAGCATTTT. This translates into CASSQVGLINQPQHF. This chain joins TRBV4-1 and TRBJ1-5; a weak D match, TRBD1 (5 bases). Trimming stripped 1 base from V and 3 bases from J, with 10 bases between. The CDR3 totals 15 residues. The germline V gene has CDR1 MGHRA and CDR2 YSYEKL.

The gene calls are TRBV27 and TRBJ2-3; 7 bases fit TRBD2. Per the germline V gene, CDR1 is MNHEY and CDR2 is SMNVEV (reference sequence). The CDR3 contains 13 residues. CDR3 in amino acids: CVSYSGTTDTQYF. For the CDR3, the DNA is TGTGTAAGTTACAGCGGGACGACAGATACGCAGTATTTT.

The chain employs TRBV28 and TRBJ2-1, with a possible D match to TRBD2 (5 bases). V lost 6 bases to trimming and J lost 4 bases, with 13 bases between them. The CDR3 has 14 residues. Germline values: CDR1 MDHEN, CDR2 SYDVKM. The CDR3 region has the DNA TGTGCCAGCAGACATCCCTCGGGGTACAATGAGCAGTTCTTC. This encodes CASRHPSGYNEQFF.

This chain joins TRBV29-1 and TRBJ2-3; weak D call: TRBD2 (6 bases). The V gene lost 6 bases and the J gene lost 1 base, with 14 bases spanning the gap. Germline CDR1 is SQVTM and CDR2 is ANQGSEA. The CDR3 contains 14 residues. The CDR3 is CSVAGDLRTDTQYF. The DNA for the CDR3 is TGCAGCGTGGCCGGGGACTTGCGCACAGATACGCAGTATTTT.

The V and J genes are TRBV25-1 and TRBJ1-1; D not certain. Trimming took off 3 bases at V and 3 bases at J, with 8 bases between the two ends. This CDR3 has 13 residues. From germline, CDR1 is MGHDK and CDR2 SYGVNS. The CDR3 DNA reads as TGTGCCAGCAGTGATACCCGGGACACTGAAGCTTTCTTT. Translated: CASSDTRDTEAFF.

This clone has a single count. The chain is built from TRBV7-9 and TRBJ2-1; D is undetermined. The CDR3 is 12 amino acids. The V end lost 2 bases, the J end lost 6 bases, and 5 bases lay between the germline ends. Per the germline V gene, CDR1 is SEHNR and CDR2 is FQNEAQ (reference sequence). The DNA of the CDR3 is TGTGCCAGCAGCTTACGAGCCAATGAGCAGTTCTTC. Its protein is CASSLRANEQFF.

CDR3 sequence (DNA): TGTGCCAGCAGCTTAGTAGAGTCCACCCCTATGAACACTGAAGCTTTCTTT. Amino acids: CASSLVESTPMNTEAFF. The chain carries TRBV7-8 and TRBJ1-1; D ambiguous. Trimming stripped 1 base from V and 0 bases from J, with 15 bases between. CDR1 is SGHVS, CDR2 FQNEAQ, per germline. This CDR3 region has 17 residues.

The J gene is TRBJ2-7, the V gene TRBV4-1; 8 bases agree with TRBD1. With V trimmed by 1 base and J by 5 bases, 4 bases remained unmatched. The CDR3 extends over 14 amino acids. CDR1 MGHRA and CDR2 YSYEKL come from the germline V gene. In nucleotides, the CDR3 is TGCGCCAGCAGCCAAGCTCAGGGGGCCCACGAGCAGTACTTC. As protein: CASSQAQGAHEQYF.

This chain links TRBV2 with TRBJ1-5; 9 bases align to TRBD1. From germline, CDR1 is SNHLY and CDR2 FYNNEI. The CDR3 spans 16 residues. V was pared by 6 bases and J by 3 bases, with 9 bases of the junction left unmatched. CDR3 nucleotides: TGTGCCAGCAGGATCGGGACAGGGCTCTACAATCAGCCCCAGCATTTT. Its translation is CASRIGTGLYNQPQHF.

In DNA form, the CDR3 reads TGCAGCGTTGTTATCCGAGGACAGAACACCGGGGAGCTGTTTTTT. It is translated as CSVVIRGQNTGELFF. The chain employs TRBV29-1 and TRBJ2-2; the D gene is possibly TRBD1 (5 bases). V was clipped by 4 bases and J by 1 base, with 13 bases between them. The germline CDR1 and CDR2 sequences are SQVTM and ANQGSEA. The CDR3 runs 15 residues.

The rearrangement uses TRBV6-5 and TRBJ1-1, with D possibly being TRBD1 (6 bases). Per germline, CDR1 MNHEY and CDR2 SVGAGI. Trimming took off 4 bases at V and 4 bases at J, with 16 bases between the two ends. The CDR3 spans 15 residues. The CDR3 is CASSFRGEVATEAFF. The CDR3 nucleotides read TGTGCCAGCAGTTTCAGGGGTGAGGTAGCCACTGAAGCTTTCTTT.

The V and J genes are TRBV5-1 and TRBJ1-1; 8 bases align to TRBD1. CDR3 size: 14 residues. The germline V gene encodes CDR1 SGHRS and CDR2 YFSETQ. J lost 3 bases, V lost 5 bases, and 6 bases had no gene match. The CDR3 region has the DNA TGCGCCAGCAGAATCGGACAGGGCTACACTGAAGCTTTCTTT. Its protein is CASRIGQGYTEAFF.

As DNA, the CDR3 is TGTGCCAGCAGCGTAGATGTAGCGGGAGGAACAGATACGCAGTATTTT. Protein: CASSVDVAGGTDTQYF. The chain combines TRBV9 with TRBJ2-3, with 10 bases fitting TRBD2. After removal of 0 bases from V and 3 bases from J, the junction contained 4 bases not matched to a gene. The CDR3 length is 16 residues. Germline V lookup: CDR1 SGDLS, CDR2 YYNGEE.

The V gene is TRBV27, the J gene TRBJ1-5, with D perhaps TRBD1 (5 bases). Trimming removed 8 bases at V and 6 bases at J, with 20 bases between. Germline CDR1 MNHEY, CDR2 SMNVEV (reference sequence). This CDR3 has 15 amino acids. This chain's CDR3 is CASSREGWGIQPQHF. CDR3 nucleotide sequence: TGTGCCAGCTCTCGAGAAGGGTGGGGGATTCAGCCCCAGCATTTT.

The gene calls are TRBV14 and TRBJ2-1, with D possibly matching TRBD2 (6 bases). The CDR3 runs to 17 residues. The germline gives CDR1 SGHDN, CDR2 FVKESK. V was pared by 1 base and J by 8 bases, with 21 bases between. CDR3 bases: TGTGCCAGCAGCCAAGTATTCGGGAGTGGGCAGCGACATGAGCAGTTCTTC. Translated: CASSQVFGSGQRHEQFF.

CDR3 loop: CASRNGRITEAFF. CDR3 coding DNA: TGTGCCAGCAGGAATGGCAGAATCACTGAAGCTTTCTTT. The genes are TRBV2 and TRBJ1-1; D remains unclear. With 6 bases removed from V and 4 bases from J, the gap between germline ends came to 12 bases. The CDR3 runs to 13 residues. Germline lookup yields CDR1 SNHLY and CDR2 FYNNEI.

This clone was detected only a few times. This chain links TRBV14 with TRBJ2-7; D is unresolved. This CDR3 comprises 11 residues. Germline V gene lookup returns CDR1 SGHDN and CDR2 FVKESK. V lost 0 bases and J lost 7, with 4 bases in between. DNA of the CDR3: TGTGCCAGCAGCCAAGAGCATGAGCAGTACTTC. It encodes CASSQEHEQYF. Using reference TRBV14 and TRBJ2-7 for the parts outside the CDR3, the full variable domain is EAGVTQFPSHSVIEKGQTVTLRCDPISGHDNLYWYRRVMGKEIKFLLHFVKESKQDESGMPNNRFLAERTGGTYSTLKVQPAELEDSGVYFCASSQEHEQYFGPGTRLTVT.

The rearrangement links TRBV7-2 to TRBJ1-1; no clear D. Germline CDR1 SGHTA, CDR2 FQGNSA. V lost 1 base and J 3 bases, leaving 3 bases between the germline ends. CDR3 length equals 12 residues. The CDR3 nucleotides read TGTGCCAGCAGCTTAGATTACACTGAAGCTTTCTTT. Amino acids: CASSLDYTEAFF.

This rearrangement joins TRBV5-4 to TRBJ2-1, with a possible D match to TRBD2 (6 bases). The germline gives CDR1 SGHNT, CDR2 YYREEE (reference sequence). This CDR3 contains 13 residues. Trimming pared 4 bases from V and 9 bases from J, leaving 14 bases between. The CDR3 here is CASSPDYVGEQFF. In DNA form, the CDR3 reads TGTGCCAGCAGCCCGGACTACGTCGGTGAGCAGTTCTTC. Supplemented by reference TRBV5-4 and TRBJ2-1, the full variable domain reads ETGVTQSPTHLIKTRGQQVTLRCSSQSGHNTVSWYQQALGQGPQFIFQYYREEENGRGNFPPRFSGLQFPNYSSELNVNALELDDSALYLCASSPDYVGEQFFGPGTRLTVL.

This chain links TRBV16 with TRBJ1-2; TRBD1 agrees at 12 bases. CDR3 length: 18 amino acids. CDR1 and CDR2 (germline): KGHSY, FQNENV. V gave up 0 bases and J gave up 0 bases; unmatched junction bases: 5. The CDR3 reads CASSQSPGTGGPNYGYTF. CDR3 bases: TGTGCCAGCAGCCAATCCCCCGGGACAGGGGGCCCTAACTATGGCTACACCTTC.

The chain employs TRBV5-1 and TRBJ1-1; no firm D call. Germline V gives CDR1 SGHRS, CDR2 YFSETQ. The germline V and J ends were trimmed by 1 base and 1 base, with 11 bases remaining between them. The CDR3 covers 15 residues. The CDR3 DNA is TGCGCCAGCAGCTTGAGAAACCCAGGGAACACTGAAGCTTTCTTT. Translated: CASSLRNPGNTEAFF.

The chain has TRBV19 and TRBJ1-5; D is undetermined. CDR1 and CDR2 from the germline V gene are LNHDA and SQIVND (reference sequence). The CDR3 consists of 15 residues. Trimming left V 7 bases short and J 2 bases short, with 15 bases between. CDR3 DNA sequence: TGTGCCAGTACCTACGGGGTTGGAGGCAATCAGCCCCAGCATTTT. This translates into CASTYGVGGNQPQHF.

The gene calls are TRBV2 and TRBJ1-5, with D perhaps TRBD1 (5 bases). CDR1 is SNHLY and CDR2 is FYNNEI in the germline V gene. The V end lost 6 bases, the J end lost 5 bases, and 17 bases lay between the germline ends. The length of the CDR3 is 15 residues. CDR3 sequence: CASSPPGAFYQPQHF. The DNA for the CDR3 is TGTGCCAGCAGCCCTCCTGGGGCATTCTATCAGCCCCAGCATTTT.

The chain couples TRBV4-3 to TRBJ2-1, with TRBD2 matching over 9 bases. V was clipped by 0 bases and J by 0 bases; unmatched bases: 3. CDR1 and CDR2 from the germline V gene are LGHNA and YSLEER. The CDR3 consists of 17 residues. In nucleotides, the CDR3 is TGCGCCAGCAGCCAAGAACTAGCGGGTTTCTCCTACAATGAGCAGTTCTTC. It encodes CASSQELAGFSYNEQFF.

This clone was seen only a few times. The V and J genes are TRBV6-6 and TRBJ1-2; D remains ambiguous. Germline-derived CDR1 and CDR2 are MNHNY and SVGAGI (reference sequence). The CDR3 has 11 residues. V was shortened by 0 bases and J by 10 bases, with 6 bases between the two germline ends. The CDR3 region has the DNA TGTGCCAGCAGTTACTCGGAGGACTACACCTTC. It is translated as CASSYSEDYTF.

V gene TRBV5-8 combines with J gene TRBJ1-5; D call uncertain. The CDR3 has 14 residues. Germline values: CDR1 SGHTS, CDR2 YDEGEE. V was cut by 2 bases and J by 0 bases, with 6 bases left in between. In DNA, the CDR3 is TGTGCCAGCAGCTTTCTGGATAGCAATCAGCCCCAGCATTTT. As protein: CASSFLDSNQPQHF.